This T cell receptor delta chain comes out of a study of γδ T cells in repeated Plasmodium falciparum infection. The wider study: The natural-infection arm compared Malian children under seasonal malaria with matched Australian children.

TCRdb repeated clone calling on the multiplex PCR reads with CATT. The table lists 75,000 to 95,000 delta-chain clones, 0.75% to 1% of them singletons, with 9% to 10% in the top ten. Germline loops: CDR1 GEAIGNYY, CDR2 EKD. With 1 base clipped from V and 7 bases from J, the junction kept 11 bases outside the gene matches. The CDR3 contains 16 residues. For this clone: TCRdb lists the protein of a much larger clone for this DNA, which differs at residue 6, so this is likely a read error; the protein given here is translated from the DNA itself.

Flow sorting of PBMC yielded separate Vgamma9/Vdelta2+ and Vdelta2-negative gammadelta T cell populations for bulk repertoire analysis. The chain links TRDV2 to TRDJ1; 10 nucleotides agree with TRDD3. The J gene, absent from TCRdb, was called here by matching the DNA to germline. The receptor was isolated from a pool of human donors (malaria-infected and uninfected, not separated). Sequencing was done on a sample of gamma-delta T cells from blood. CDR3 nucleotide sequence: TGTGCCTGTGACACGGCGGGGGATACGCAGAGGCCTAAACTCATCTTT. Translated, it gives CACDTAGDTQRPKLIF.